This TCR beta chain appears in the sequencing data of a study of sequential checkpoint blockade in melanoma. Study overall: Maintenance nivolumab came after either treatment sequence. Twenty-two patients had tumor biopsies before treatment and at week 13.

General study points: Rising tumor T-cell fraction and clonality meant about 30 times likelier benefit.

Treatment noted: randomized to nivolumab then ipilimumab (arm A) or the reverse (arm B). Of note for this clone: Its matching antigen is unknown.

Libraries were prepared by immunoSEQ multiplex PCR; TCRdb keeps only in-frame clonotypes and omits some of them. The sample comprises several thousand clones, under 30% of which are singletons, and around 25% rests with the top ten. This CDR3 is built from 15 residues. V was trimmed by 5 bases and J by 0 bases, leaving 11 bases between them. Per germline, CDR1 LNHDA and CDR2 SQIVND (reference sequence). This chain links TRBV19 with TRBJ2-4, with D perhaps TRBD2 (6 bases). The sample in question was tumor tissue (inferred from file names), obtained from a patient given nivolumab and ipilimumab in sequence. The TCR comes from a human donor with melanoma. In DNA form, the CDR3 reads TGTGCCAGTAGTCCCGGACTAATAGCCAAAAACATTCAGTACTTC. It is translated as CASSPGLIAKNIQYF.